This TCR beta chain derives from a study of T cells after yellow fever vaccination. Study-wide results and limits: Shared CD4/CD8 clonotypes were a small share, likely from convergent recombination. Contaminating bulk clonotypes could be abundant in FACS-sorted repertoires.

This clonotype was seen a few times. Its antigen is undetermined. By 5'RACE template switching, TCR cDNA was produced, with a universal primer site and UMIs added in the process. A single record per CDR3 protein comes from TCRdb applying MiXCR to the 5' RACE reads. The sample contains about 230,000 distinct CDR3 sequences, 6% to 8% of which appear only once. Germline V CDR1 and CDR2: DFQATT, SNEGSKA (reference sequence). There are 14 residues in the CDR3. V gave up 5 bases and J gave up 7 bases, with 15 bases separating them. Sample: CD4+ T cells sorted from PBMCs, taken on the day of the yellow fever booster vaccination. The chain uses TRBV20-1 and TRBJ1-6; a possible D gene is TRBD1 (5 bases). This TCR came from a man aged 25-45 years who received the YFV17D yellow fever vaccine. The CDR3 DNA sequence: TGCAGTGCTGGTGGGGGGTTAGGGAATTCACCCCTCCACTTT. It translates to CSAGGGLGNSPLHF.